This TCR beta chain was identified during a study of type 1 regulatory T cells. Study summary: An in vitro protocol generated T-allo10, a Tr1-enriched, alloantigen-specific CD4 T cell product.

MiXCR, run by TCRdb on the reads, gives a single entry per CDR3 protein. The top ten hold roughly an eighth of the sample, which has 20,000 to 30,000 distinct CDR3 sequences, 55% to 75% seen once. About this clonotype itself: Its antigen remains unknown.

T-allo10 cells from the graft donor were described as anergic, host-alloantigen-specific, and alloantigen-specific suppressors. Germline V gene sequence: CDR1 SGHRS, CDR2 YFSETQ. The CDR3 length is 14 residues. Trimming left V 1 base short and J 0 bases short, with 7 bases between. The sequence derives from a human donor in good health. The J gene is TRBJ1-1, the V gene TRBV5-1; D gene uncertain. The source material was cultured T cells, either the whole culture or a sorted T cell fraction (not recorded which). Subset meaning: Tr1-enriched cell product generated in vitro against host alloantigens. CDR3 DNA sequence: TGCGCCAGCAGCTTGAGTACTCTGAACACTGAAGCTTTCTTT. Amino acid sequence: CASSLSTLNTEAFF.